Included here is one T cell receptor beta chain sequence, with context. Trimming removed 4 bases at V and 3 bases at J, with 12 bases between. The CDR3 runs to 14 residues. The data originate from a study of shared clonotypes between healthy human individuals. Some clones are missing from TCRdb's copy, which holds only in-frame ones; the method was immunoSEQ multiplex PCR. The sample includes approximately 620,000 clones, roughly 97% seen only once; the top ten take approximately 0.057%. The chain carries TRBV23-1 and TRBJ1-1; D ambiguous. TRBV23-1 is filed as an ORF, its function uncertain. This receptor was taken from a woman younger than 45 in good health. Sequencing was done on a sample of naive CD4+ T cells sorted from blood. Subset described: CD45RA+ positively selected. CDR3 sequence reads: CASSPPIGDTEAFF. CDR3 bases: TGCGCCAGCAGTCCGCCAATCGGGGACACTGAAGCTTTCTTT.